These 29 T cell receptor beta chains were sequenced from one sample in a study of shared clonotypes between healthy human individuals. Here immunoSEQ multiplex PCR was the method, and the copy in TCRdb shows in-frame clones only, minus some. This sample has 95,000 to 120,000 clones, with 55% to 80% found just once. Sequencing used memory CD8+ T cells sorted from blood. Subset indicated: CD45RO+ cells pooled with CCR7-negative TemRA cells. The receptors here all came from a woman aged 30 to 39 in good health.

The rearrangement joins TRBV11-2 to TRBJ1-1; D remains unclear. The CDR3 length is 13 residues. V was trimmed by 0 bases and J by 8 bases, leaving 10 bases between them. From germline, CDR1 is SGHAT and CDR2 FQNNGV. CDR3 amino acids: CASSLEFRLEAFF. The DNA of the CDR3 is TGTGCCAGCAGCTTAGAGTTTCGGCTAGAAGCTTTCTTT.

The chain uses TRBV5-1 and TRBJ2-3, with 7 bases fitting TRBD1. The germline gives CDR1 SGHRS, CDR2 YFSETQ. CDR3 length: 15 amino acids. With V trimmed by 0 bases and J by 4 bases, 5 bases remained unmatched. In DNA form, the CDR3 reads TGCGCCAGCAGCTTGGAGGGGGCCTTTTCAGATACGCAGTATTTT. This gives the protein CASSLEGAFSDTQYF.

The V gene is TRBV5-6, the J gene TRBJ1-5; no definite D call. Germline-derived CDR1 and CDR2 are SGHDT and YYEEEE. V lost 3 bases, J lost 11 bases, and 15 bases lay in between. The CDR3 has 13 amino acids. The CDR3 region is CASSWGVSGTQHF. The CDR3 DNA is TGTGCCAGCAGCTGGGGAGTTTCGGGGACCCAGCATTTT.

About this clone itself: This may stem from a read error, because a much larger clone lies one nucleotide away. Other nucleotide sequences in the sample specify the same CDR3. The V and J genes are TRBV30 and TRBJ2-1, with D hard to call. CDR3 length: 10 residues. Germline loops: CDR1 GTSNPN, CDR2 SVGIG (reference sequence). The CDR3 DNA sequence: TGTGCCTGGGGGGTATATGAACAGTTCTTC. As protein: CAWGVYEQFF.

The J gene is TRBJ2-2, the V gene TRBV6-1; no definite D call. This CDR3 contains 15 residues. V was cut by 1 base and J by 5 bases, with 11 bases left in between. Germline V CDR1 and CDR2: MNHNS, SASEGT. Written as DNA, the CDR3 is TGTGCCAGCAGTGAAGGGCTAGGGTCGACCGGGGAGCTGTTTTTT. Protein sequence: CASSEGLGSTGELFF.

CDR3 loop: CASSLFGWATNEKLFF. Here the CDR3 DNA reads TGTGCCAGCAGTTTATTCGGGTGGGCAACTAATGAAAAACTGTTTTTT. The rearrangement uses TRBV28 and TRBJ1-4, with no clear D. Germline V lookup: CDR1 MDHEN, CDR2 SYDVKM. The CDR3 has 16 residues. V gave up 1 base and J gave up 0 bases, with 9 bases separating them.

CDR3 DNA sequence: TGTGCCAGCAGCCGCGGACAGGGCCTTGACGAAACTAATGAAAAACTGTTTTTT. As protein: CASSRGQGLDETNEKLFF. The chain links TRBV5-8 to TRBJ1-4; the match to TRBD1 covers 8 bases. V trimming: 4 bases; J trimming: 1 base; junction bases outside the gene matches: 12. The germline CDR1 and CDR2 sequences are SGHTS and YDEGEE. The CDR3 has 18 amino acids.

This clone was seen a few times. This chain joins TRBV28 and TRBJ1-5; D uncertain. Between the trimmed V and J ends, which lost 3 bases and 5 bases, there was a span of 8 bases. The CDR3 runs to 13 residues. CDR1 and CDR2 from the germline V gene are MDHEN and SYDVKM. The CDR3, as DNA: TGTGCCAGCAGTTTTTTTCCGGATCAGCCCCAGCATTTT. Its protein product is CASSFFPDQPQHF. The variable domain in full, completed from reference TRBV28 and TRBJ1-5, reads DVKVTQSSRYLVKRTGEKVFLECVQDMDHENMFWYRQDPGLGLRLIYFSYDVKMKEKGDIPEGYSVSREKKERFSLILESASTNQTSMYLCASSFFPDQPQHFGDGTRLSIL.

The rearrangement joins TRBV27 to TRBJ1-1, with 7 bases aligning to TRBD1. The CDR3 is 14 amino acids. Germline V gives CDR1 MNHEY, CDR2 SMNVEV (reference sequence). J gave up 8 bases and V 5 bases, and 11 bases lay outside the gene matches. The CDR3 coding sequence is TGTGCCAGCAGTCCACAGGGGAGAGGTCCCGAAGCTTTCTTT. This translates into CASSPQGRGPEAFF.

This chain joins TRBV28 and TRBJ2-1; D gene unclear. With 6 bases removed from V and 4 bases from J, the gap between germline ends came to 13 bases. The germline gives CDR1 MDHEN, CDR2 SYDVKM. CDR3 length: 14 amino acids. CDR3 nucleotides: TGTGCCAGCAGCCAAAAGGCGGCATACAATGAGCAGTTCTTC. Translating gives CASSQKAAYNEQFF.

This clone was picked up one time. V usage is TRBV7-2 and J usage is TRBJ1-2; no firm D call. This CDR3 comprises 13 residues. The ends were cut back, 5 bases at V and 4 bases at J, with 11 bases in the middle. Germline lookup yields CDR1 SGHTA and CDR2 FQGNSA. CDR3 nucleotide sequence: TGTGCCAGCAGCCAACAGAATTCCTATGGCTACACCTTC. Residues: CASSQQNSYGYTF.

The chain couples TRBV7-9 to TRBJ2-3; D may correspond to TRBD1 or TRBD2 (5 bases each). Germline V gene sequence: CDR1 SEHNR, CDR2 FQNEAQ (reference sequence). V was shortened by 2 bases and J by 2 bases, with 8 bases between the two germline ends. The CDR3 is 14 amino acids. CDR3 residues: CASSLRDHTDTQYF. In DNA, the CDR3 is TGTGCCAGCAGCTTACGGGACCACACAGATACGCAGTATTTT.

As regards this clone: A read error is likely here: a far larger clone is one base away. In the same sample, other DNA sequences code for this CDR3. The CDR3 DNA is TGTGCCAGCTCACCTAGTGGGAGTTACGAGCAGTACTTC. Its translation is CASSPSGSYEQYF. The chain joins TRBV18 to TRBJ2-7, with D possibly matching TRBD2 (5 bases). The CDR3 loop spans 13 amino acids. Trimming removed 3 bases at V and 4 bases at J, with 10 bases between. Germline CDR1 KGHSH, CDR2 LQKENI.

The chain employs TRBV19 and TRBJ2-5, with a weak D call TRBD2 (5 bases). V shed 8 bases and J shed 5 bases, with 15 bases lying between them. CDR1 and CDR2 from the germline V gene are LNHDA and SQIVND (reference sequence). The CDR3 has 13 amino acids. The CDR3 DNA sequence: TGTGCCAGTTCTCTCCCCCGAGGGGAGACCCAGTACTTC. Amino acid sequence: CASSLPRGETQYF.

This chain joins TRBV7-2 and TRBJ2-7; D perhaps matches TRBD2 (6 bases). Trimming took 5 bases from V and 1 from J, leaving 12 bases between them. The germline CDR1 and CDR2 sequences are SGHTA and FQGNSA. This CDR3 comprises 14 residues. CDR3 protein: CASSPISGSYEQYF. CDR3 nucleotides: TGTGCCAGCAGCCCAATTAGCGGTTCCTACGAGCAGTACTTC. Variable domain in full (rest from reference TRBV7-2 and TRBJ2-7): GAGVSQSPSNKVTEKGKDVELRCDPISGHTALYWYRQSLGQGLEFLIYFQGNSAPDKSGLPSDRFSAERTGGSVSTLTIQRTQQEDSAVYLCASSPISGSYEQYFGPGTRLTVT.

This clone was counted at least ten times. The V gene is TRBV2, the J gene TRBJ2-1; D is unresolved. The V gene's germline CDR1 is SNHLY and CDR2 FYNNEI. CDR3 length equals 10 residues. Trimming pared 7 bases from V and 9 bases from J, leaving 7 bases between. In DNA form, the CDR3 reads TGTGCCAGCAAGGGAACTGAGCAGTTCTTC. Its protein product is CASKGTEQFF.

The DNA for the CDR3 is TGTGCCAGCGTTCGGTTCTCTGGAAACACCATATATTTT. Protein product: CASVRFSGNTIYF. The gene calls are TRBV2 and TRBJ1-3; no clear D. V gave up 8 bases and J gave up 0 bases, with 8 bases separating them. The CDR3 spans 13 residues. CDR1 is SNHLY and CDR2 is FYNNEI in the germline V gene.

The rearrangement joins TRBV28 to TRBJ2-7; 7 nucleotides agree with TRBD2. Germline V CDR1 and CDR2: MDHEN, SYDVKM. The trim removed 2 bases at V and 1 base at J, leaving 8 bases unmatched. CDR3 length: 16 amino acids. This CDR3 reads CASSLTSDWVSYEQYF. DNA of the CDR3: TGTGCCAGCAGTTTAACTAGCGATTGGGTTTCCTACGAGCAGTACTTC. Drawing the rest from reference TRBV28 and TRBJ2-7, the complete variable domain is DVKVTQSSRYLVKRTGEKVFLECVQDMDHENMFWYRQDPGLGLRLIYFSYDVKMKEKGDIPEGYSVSREKKERFSLILESASTNQTSMYLCASSLTSDWVSYEQYFGPGTRLTVT.

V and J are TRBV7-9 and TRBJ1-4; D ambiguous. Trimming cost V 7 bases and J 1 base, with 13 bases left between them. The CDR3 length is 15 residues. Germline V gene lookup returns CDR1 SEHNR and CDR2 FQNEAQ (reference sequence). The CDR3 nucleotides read TGTGCCAGCACTGCCATCGAGGGAACTAATGAAAAACTGTTTTTT. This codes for CASTAIEGTNEKLFF.

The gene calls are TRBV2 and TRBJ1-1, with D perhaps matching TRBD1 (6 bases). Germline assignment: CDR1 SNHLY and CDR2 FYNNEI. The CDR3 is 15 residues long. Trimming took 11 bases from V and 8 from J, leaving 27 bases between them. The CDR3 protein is CACTNLASGTGEAFF. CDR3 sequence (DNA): TGTGCCTGCACAAACCTAGCTTCGGGAACAGGGGAAGCTTTCTTT. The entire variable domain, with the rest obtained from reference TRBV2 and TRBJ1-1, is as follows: EPEVTQTPSHQVTQMGQEVILRCVPISNHLYFYWYRQILGQKVEFLVSFYNNEISEKSEIFDDQFSVERPDGSNFTLKIRSTKLEDSAMYFCACTNLASGTGEAFFGQGTRLTVV.

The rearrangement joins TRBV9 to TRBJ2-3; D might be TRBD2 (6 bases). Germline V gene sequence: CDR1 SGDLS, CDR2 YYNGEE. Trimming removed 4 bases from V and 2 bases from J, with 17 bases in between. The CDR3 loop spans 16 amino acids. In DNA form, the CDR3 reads TGTGCCAGCAGCAAGGGACTGTCCCTAAACACAGATACGCAGTATTTT. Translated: CASSKGLSLNTDTQYF.

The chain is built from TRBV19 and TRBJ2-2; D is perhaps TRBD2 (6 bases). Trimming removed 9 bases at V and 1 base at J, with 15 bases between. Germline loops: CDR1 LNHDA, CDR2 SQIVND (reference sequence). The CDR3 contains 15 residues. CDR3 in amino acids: CASRLVKGNTGELFF. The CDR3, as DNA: TGTGCCAGCAGACTAGTTAAAGGGAACACCGGGGAGCTGTTTTTT.

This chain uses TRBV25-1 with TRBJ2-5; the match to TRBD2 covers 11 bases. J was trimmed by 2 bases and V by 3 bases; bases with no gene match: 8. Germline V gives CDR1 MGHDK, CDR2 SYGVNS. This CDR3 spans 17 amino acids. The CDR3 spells CASSESRLAGGQETQYF. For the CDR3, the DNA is TGTGCCAGCAGTGAGAGCCGGCTAGCGGGAGGACAAGAGACCCAGTACTTC. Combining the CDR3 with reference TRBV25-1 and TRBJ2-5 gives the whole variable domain EADIYQTPRYLVIGTGKKITLECSQTMGHDKMYWYQQDPGMELHLIHYSYGVNSTEKGDLSSESTVSRIRTEHFPLTLESARPSHTSQYLCASSESRLAGGQETQYFGPGTRLLVL.

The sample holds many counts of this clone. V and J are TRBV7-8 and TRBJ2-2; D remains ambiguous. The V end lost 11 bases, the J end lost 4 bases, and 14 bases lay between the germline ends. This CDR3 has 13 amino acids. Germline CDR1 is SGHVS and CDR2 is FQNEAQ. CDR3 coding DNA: TGTGCCTACACCCCGGCGGCCACCGGGGAGCTGTTTTTT. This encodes CAYTPAATGELFF.

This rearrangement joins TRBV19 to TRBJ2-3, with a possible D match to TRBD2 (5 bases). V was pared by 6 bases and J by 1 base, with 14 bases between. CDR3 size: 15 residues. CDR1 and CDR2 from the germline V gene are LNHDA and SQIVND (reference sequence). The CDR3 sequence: CASRFSVGGTDTQYF. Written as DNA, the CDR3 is TGTGCCAGTAGATTTAGCGTCGGGGGCACAGATACGCAGTATTTT.

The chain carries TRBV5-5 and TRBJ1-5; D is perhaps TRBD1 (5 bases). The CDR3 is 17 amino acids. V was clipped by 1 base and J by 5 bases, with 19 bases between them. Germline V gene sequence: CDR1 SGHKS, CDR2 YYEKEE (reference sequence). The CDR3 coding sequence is TGTGCCAGCAGCTTGTACTTTTTAGGTTGGGGCGATCAGCCCCAGCATTTT. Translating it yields CASSLYFLGWGDQPQHF.

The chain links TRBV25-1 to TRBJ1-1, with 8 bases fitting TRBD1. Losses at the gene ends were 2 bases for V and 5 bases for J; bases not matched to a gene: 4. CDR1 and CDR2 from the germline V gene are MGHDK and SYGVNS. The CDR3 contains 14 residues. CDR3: CASSERTGKTEAFF. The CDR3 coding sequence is TGTGCCAGCAGTGAACGGACAGGGAAGACTGAAGCTTTCTTT.

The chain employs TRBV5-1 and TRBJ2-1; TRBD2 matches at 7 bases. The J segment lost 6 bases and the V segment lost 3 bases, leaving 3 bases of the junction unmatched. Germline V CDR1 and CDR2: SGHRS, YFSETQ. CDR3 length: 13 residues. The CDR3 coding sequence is TGCGCCAGCAGCTCAACGGGGGGCAATGAGCAGTTCTTC. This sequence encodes CASSSTGGNEQFF. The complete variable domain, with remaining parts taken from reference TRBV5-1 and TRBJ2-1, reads KAGVTQTPRYLIKTRGQQVTLSCSPISGHRSVSWYQQTPGQGLQFLFEYFSETQRNKGNFPGRFSGRQFSNSRSEMNVSTLELGDSALYLCASSSTGGNEQFFGPGTRLTVL.

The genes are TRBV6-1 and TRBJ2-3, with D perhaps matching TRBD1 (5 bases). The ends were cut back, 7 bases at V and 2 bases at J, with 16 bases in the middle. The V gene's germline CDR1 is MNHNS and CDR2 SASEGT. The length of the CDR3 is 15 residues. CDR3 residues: CASKSGSANTDTQYF. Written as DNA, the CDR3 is TGTGCCAGCAAATCAGGGTCGGCCAACACAGATACGCAGTATTTT.